Described below is a single TCR beta chain sequence and its context. Its antigen is still unknown. No base-level quality is on record; no much larger clone is a single base apart. The sample belongs to a study (dated by TCRdb to between 2015 and 2016). The method was RT-PCR. The instrument was an Illumina MiSeq. The public reads were run again by TCRdb, first through fastp at Q25 and then through MiXCR, and only productive beta chains were kept. Every entry covers one CDR3 protein and lists the most common genes and DNA from its rows. For this sample the table gives about 680,000 distinct CDR3 sequences, of which approximately 15% were detected only once. 3.6% of the sample is held by the ten biggest clonotypes. From a lookup of the germline V gene, CDR1 and CDR2 are SGHRS and YFSETQ. Ends trimmed: V by 5 bases, J by 4 bases; bases unmatched to a gene: 12. The CDR3 starts with the cysteine, ends with the phenylalanine, and has 17 residues. Left in the record is the CDR3 DNA by itself, 51 bases read in frame from the first base.

This receptor was taken from a female donor in good health, serving as a healthy control. The sequenced sample consisted of memory CD4+ T cells from blood. This receptor chain uses TRBV5-1 and TRBJ2-2; a stretch of 9 junction bases matches TRBD2. CDR3 protein: CASREQAGGGITGELFF. The nucleotide sequence is TGCGCCAGCAGGGAGCAAGCGGGAGGCGGGATCACCGGGGAGCTGTTTTTT.